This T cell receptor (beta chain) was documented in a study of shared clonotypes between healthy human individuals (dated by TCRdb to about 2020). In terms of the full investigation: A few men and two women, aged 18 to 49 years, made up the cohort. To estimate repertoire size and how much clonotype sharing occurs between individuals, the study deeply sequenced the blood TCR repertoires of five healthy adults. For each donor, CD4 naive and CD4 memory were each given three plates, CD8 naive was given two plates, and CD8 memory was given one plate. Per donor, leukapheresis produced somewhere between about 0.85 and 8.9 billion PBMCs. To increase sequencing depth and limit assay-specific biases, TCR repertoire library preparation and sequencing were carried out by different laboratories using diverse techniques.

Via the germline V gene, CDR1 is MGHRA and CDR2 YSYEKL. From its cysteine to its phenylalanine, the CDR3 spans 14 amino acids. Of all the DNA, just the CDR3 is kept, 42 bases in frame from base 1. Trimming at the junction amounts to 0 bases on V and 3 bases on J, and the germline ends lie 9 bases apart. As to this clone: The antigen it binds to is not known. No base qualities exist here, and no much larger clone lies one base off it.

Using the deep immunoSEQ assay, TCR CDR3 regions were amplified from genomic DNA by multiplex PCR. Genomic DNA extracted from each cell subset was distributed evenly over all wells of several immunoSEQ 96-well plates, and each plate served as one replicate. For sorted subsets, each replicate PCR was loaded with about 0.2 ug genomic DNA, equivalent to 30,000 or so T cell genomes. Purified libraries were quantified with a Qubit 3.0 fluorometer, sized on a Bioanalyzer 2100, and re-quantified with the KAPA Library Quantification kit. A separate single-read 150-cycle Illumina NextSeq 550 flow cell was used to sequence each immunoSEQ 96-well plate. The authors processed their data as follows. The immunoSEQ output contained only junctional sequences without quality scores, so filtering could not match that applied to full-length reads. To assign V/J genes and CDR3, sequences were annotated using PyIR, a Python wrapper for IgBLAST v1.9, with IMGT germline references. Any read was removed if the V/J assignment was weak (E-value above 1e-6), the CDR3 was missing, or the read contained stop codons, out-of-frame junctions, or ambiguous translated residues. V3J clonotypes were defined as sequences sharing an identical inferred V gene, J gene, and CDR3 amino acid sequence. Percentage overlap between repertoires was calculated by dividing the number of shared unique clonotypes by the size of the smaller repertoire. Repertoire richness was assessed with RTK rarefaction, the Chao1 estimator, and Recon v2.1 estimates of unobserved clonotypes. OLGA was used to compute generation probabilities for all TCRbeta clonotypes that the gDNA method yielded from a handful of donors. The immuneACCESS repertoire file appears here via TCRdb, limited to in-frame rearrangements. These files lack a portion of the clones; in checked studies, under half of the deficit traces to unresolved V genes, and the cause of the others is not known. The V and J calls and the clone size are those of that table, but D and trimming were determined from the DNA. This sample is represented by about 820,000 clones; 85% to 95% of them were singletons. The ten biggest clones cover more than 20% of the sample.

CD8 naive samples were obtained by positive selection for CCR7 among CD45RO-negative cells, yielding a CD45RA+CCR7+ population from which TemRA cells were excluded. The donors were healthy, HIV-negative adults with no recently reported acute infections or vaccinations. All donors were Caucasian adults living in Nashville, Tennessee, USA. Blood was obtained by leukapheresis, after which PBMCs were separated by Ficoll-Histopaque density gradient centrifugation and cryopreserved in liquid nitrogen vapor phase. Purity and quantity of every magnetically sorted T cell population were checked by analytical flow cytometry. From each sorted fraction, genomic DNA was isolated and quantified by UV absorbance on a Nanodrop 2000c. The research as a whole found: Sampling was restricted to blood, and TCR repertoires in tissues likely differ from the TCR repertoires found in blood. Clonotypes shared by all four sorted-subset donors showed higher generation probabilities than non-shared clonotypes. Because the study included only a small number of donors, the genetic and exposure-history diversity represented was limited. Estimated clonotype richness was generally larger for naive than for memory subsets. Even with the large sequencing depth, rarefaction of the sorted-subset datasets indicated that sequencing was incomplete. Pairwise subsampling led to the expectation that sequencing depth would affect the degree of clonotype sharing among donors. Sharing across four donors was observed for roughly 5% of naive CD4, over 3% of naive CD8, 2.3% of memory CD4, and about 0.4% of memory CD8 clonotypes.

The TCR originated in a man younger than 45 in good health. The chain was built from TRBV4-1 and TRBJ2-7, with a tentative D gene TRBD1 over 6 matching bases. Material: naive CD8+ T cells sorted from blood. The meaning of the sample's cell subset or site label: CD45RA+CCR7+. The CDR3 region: CASSQEGHIYEQYF. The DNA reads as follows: TGCGCCAGCAGCCAAGAGGGACATATCTACGAGCAGTACTTC.